Reported below is one T cell receptor (beta chain). Its antigen remains unidentified. V was cut by 2 bases and J by 5 bases, with 12 bases left in between. The germline CDR1 and CDR2 sequences are SGHTA and FQGNSA. The CDR3 contains 14 residues. These data are taken from a study of identical twins. Points from the study as a whole: The conclusions drew on cross-sectional statistical analysis instead of tracking the same donors. With abundant cord blood beta clonotypes, insertions were fewer; memory repertoires showed no such pattern.

A template switching step contributed a universal primer site, while unique molecular identifiers were present in the cDNA. TCRdb ran MiXCR on the 5' RACE reads and lists one entry per CDR3 protein. The sample lists roughly 630,000 distinct CDR3 sequences, roughly 7.2% occurring once. These data also formed part of another study, on yellow fever vaccine responses in identical twins.

The sample consisted of PBMCs. The chain carries TRBV7-2 and TRBJ2-5, with D perhaps assigned TRBD1 or TRBD2 (6 bases each). The sequence was collected from a woman younger than 30 in good health. CDR3 nucleotide sequence: TGTGCCAGCAGCTTATCGGGGGCAGGGGAGACCCAGTACTTC. Translating gives CASSLSGAGETQYF.